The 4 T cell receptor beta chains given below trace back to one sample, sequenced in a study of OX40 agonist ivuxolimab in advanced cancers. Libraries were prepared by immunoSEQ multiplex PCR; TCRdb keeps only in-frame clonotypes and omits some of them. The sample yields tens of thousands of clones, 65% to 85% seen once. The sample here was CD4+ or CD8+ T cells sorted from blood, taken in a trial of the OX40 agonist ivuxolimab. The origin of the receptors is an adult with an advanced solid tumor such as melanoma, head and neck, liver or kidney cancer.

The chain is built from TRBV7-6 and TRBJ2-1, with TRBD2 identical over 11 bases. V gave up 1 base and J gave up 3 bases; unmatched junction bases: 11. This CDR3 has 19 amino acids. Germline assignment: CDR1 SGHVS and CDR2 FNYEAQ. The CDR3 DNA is TGTGCCAGCAGCTTAGTAATTCCTAGCGGGAGGTCCCTCTACAATGAGCAGTTCTTC. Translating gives CASSLVIPSGRSLYNEQFF. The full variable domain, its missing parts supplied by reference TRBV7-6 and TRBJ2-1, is GAGVSQSPRYKVTKRGQDVALRCDPISGHVSLYWYRQALGQGPEFLTYFNYEAQQDKSGLPNDRFSAERPEGSISTLTIQRTEQRDSAMYRCASSLVIPSGRSLYNEQFFGPGTRLTVL.

The CDR3 loop reads CASSFYSNNEQFF. Here the CDR3 DNA reads TGTGCCAGCAGTTTTTATTCAAACAATGAGCAGTTCTTC. The chain combines TRBV27 with TRBJ2-1; D is undetermined. The CDR3 consists of 13 residues. The germline V and J ends were trimmed by 3 bases and 5 bases, with 8 bases remaining between them. Germline V gene data show CDR1 as MNHEY and CDR2 as SMNVEV (reference sequence).

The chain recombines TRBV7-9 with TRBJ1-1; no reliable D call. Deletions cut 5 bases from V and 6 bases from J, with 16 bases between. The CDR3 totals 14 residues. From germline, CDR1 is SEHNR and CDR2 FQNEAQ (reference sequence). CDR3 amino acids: CASSPRSSAPEAFF. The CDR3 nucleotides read TGTGCCAGCAGCCCCCGTAGTAGTGCCCCTGAAGCTTTCTTT.

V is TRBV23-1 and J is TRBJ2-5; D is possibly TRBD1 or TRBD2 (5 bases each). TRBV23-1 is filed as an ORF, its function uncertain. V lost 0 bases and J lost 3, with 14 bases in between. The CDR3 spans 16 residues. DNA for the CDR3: TGCGCCAGCAGTCAATCTTACCGGGACGGTAAAGAGACCCAGTACTTC. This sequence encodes CASSQSYRDGKETQYF.